This T cell receptor (beta chain) was recovered during a study of breast tumors, draining lymph nodes, adjacent tissues. Study results and limitations: Tumors had less TCR diversity than lymph nodes, more than nontumor tissue. Compared with basal-like, luminal-like tumors shared significantly more repertoire with nontumor tissue.

Comment on this clonotype: Its target is unknown.

TCRdb redid the calling of the multiplex PCR reads with MiXCR, one entry per CDR3 protein. Among roughly 14,000 distinct CDR3 sequences listed, roughly 55% were seen once. Germline V lookup: CDR1 LNHNV, CDR2 YYDKDF (reference sequence). The V and J ends lost 5 bases and 4 bases respectively, with 20 bases between them. The CDR3 covers 17 residues. This TCR derives from a female donor with breast cancer. Some clones in this sample may be carry-over from other donors' samples. Sequenced material: tumor-adjacent breast tissue. This sequence joins TRBV15 and TRBJ1-4; D is unresolved. CDR3 DNA: TGTGCCACCAGCGCTAGCATCGAAAGGATCATTAATGAAAAACTGTTTTTT. Residues: CATSASIERIINEKLFF.